These 9 T cell receptor beta chains were sequenced from one sample in a study of cytomegalovirus exposure and HLA in healthy donors. Using immunoSEQ multiplex PCR, the repertoire was profiled, and TCRdb retains in-frame clones only, with some absent. The table has under 150,000 clones, 80% to 90% seen once. The specimen sequenced was PBMCs. These receptors were taken from a woman in her late teens or twenties in good health and CMV-seronegative.

V and J are TRBV19 and TRBJ1-2; D is undetermined. The V gene lost 7 bases and the J gene lost 7 bases, with 13 bases spanning the gap. Germline loops: CDR1 LNHDA, CDR2 SQIVND (reference sequence). This CDR3 comprises 12 residues. For the CDR3, the DNA is TGTGCCAGTAATGAGGCGGTCGTTGGCTACACCTTC. Encoded protein: CASNEAVVGYTF.

The genes are TRBV30 and TRBJ2-7; weak D call: TRBD1 (6 bases). The germline gives CDR1 GTSNPN, CDR2 SVGIG (reference sequence). The CDR3 length is 12 residues. V was shortened by 3 bases and J by 1 base, with 7 bases between the two germline ends. The CDR3 nucleotides are TGTGCCTGGAGGGACAGTTCCTACGAGCAGTACTTC. This encodes CAWRDSSYEQYF. Full variable domain (outside the CDR3, taken from reference TRBV30 and TRBJ2-7): SQTIHQWPATLVQPVGSPLSLECTVEGTSNPNLYWYRQAAGRGLQLLFYSVGIGQISSEVPQNLSASRPQDRQFILSSKKLLLSDSGFYLCAWRDSSYEQYFGPGTRLTVT.

The chain has TRBV4-2 and TRBJ1-2; no clear D. The V gene's germline CDR1 is LGHNA and CDR2 YNFKEQ. The CDR3 has 17 amino acids. The V end lost 1 base, the J end lost 5 bases, and 20 bases lay between the germline ends. CDR3 nucleotides: TGTGCCAGCAGCCAAGCCCGAGCCCTTCCTTATGATTATGGCTACACCTTC. It yields the protein CASSQARALPYDYGYTF.

This clone was seen once. The CDR3 loop is CASSLVWASGRKRSVNEQFF. As DNA, the CDR3 is TGTGCCAGCAGCTTAGTCTGGGCTAGCGGGAGGAAAAGGTCTGTCAATGAGCAGTTCTTC. The chain uses TRBV11-3 and TRBJ2-1, with TRBD2 matching 11 bases. This CDR3 spans 20 amino acids. Germline V gene sequence: CDR1 SGHNT, CDR2 YENEEA. J was trimmed by 6 bases and V by 1 base; bases with no gene match: 17.

The CDR3 nucleotides read TGTGCCAGCAGCTTGTCCACCAACCCCGGGGAGCAGTACTTC. Amino acids: CASSLSTNPGEQYF. The chain carries TRBV5-4 and TRBJ2-7; D ambiguous. Germline V gene lookup returns CDR1 SGHNT and CDR2 YYREEE (reference sequence). V lost 1 base and J 7 bases, leaving 15 bases between the germline ends. The CDR3 covers 14 residues.

The rearrangement joins TRBV2 to TRBJ2-7; TRBD1 matches at 7 bases. The junction had 0 bases not matched to a gene; V was cut back by 4 bases and J by 3 bases. CDR1 is SNHLY and CDR2 is FYNNEI in the germline V gene. The CDR3 spans 12 residues. The CDR3 sequence: CASSGDSYEQYF. CDR3 sequence (DNA): TGTGCCAGCAGTGGGGACAGCTACGAGCAGTACTTC.

This clone was observed a handful of times. The chain is built from TRBV2 and TRBJ2-5; 8 positions agree with TRBD2. V lost 2 bases, J lost 5 bases, and 7 bases stayed unmatched. Germline CDR1 is SNHLY and CDR2 is FYNNEI. The CDR3 is made up of 15 amino acids. CDR3 in amino acids: CASSEIVGRGETQYF. The DNA for the CDR3 is TGTGCCAGCAGTGAAATCGTCGGGAGGGGGGAGACCCAGTACTTC.

With respect to this clone: At the DNA level, this CDR3 is encoded by other sequences in the same sample as well. The rearrangement uses TRBV7-9 and TRBJ2-7, with 8 bases that match TRBD1. The V segment lost 3 bases and the J segment 4 bases; nucleotides outside the gene matches: 2. The CDR3 extends over 13 amino acids. CDR1 is SEHNR and CDR2 is FQNEAQ in the germline V gene (reference sequence). CDR3 residues: CASSFGQGYEQYF. CDR3 nucleotides: TGTGCCAGCAGCTTCGGACAGGGATACGAGCAGTACTTC.

The chain recombines TRBV5-5 with TRBJ2-3, with TRBD2 matching over 9 bases. The CDR3 length is 16 residues. V was clipped by 2 bases and J by 0 bases; unmatched bases: 4. CDR1 and CDR2 from the germline V gene are SGHKS and YYEKEE (reference sequence). The CDR3 DNA reads as TGTGCCAGCAGCTTTGCGGCGGGGGGGAGCACAGATACGCAGTATTTT. Protein: CASSFAAGGSTDTQYF. Supplemented by reference TRBV5-5 and TRBJ2-3, the full variable domain reads DAGVTQSPTHLIKTRGQQVTLRCSPISGHKSVSWYQQVLGQGPQFIFQYYEKEERGRGNFPDRFSARQFPNYSSELNVNALLLGDSALYLCASSFAAGGSTDTQYFGPGTRLTVL.